Listed here is a single T cell receptor (beta chain). The antigen remains unidentified. This entry is derived from a study of T cell responses to AZD1222 COVID-19 vaccine. In the study overall: Pooled together were second doses at about 4 or about 12 weeks.

Generated by immunoSEQ multiplex PCR, the TCRdb table keeps only in-frame clones and is missing some. Among about 130,000 clones listed, around 87% were seen once. Germline assignment: CDR1 LNHDA and CDR2 SQIVND (reference sequence). The CDR3 runs 17 residues. V was clipped by 6 bases and J by 8 bases; unmatched bases: 18. Study conclusions and caveats: All repertoire sampling was performed exclusively after the peak T cell response. Baseline serostatus was positive in only 5 to 7 AZD1222 recipients. The donor cohort was predominantly white British with a female majority, and clonal diversity may have been underestimated.

The sequence was obtained from an adult in good health. The V and J genes are TRBV19 and TRBJ2-1, with 8 bases matching TRBD2. This material consisted of peripheral blood, taken on day 0 of AZD1222 vaccination. CDR3: CASRNDMRDGRGDEQFF. The CDR3 bases are TGTGCCAGTAGGAACGATATGAGAGACGGGCGGGGGGATGAGCAGTTCTTC.